This T cell receptor beta chain was identified during a study of shared clonotypes between healthy human individuals. About this clone itself: Its antigen is as yet unknown.

The protocol was immunoSEQ multiplex PCR, while the TCRdb copy is restricted to in-frame clones and leaves out a portion. Among about 1 million clones listed, about three quarters were seen once. CDR3 size: 14 residues. In germline, CDR1 is MNHEY, CDR2 SMNVEV (reference sequence). J lost 4 bases, V lost 6 bases, and 5 bases had no gene match. Study-wide points: Across subsets, estimated richness was generally greater for naive than for memory populations. The four-donor shared clonotypes exceeded non-shared clonotypes in generation probability, with non-shared ones scoring lower. Of the naive CD4 clonotypes, roughly 5.5% were shared across a few donors.

Sequenced: memory CD4+ T cells sorted from blood. Subset: CD45RA-negative fraction. This receptor was identified in a man aged 18 to 30 in good health. J is TRBJ2-7 and V is TRBV27, with 11 nucleotides matching TRBD2. CDR3 amino acids: CASSVAGGAYEQYF. The DNA for the CDR3 is TGTGCCAGCAGCGTAGCGGGGGGGGCTTACGAGCAGTACTTC.